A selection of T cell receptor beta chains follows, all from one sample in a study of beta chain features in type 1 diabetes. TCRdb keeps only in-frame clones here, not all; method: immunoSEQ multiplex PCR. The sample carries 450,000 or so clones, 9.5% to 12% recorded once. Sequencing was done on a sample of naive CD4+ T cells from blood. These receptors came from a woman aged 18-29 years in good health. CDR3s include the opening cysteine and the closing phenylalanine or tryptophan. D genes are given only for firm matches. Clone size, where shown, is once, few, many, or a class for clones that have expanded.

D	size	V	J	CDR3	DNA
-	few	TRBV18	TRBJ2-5	CASSPPSQETQYF	TGTGCCAGCTCACCACCCTCGCAAGAGACCCAGTACTTC
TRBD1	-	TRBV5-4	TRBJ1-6	CASSLSHRQGNSPLHF	TGTGCCAGCAGTCTAAGCCATCGACAGGGAAATTCACCCCTCCACTTT
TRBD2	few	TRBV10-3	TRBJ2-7	CAISELAGDEQYF	TGTGCCATCAGTGAATTAGCGGGAGATGAGCAGTACTTC
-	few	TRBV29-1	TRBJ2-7	CSAKGRRAYEQYF	TGCAGCGCCAAAGGCCGAAGGGCCTACGAGCAGTACTTC
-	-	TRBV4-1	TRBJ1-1	CASRTTGENTEAFF	TGCGCCAGCAGAACTACAGGTGAGAACACTGAAGCTTTCTTT
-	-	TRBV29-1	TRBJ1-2	CSVEQKELYGYTF	TGCAGCGTTGAACAGAAAGAGCTATATGGCTACACCTTC
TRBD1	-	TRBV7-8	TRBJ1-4	CASSLGQGLNEKLFF	TGTGCCAGCAGCCTAGGACAGGGCCTTAATGAAAAACTGTTTTTT
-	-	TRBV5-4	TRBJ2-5	CASTPGGGSQGTQYF	TGTGCCAGCACCCCCGGAGGAGGGTCCCAAGGGACCCAGTACTTC
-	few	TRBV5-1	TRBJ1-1	CASSLVPSNTEAFF	TGCGCCAGCAGCTTGGTGCCATCGAACACTGAAGCTTTCTTT
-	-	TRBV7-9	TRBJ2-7	CASSLAQGKIYEQYF	TGTGCCAGCAGCTTAGCCCAGGGGAAGATTTACGAGCAGTACTTC
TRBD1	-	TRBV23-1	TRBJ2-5	CASSHPTRTGLSETQYF	TGCGCCAGCAGTCACCCAACCCGGACAGGGTTAAGTGAGACCCAGTACTTC
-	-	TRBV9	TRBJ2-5	CASSVLSGLQETQYF	TGTGCCAGCAGCGTACTTAGCGGACTACAAGAGACCCAGTACTTC
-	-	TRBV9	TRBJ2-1	CASSVAWESSYNEQFF	TGTGCCAGCAGCGTAGCCTGGGAGAGCTCCTACAATGAGCAGTTCTTC
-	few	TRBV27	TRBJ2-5	CASSLSTQAETQYF	TGTGCCAGCAGTTTATCGACCCAGGCAGAGACCCAGTACTTC
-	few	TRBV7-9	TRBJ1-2	CASSLDRSLYGYTF	TGTGCCAGCAGCTTAGACCGGTCCTTGTATGGCTACACCTTC
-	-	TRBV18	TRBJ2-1	CASSPRGYEQFF	TGTGCCAGCTCACCCAGGGGATATGAGCAGTTCTTC
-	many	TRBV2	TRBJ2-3	CASSEQGGTDTQYF	TGTGCCAGCAGTGAACAGGGTGGCACAGATACGCAGTATTTT
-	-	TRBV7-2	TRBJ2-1	CASSLRGAAVLNEQFF	TGTGCCAGCAGCTTGAGGGGGGCGGCTGTACTAAATGAGCAGTTCTTC
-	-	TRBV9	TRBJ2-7	CASSVRANSYEQYF	TGTGCCAGCAGCGTGAGGGCTAACTCCTACGAGCAGTACTTC
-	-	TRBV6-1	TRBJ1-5	CASSLEGGANQPQHF	TGTGCCAGCAGTCTCGAGGGGGGCGCCAATCAGCCCCAGCATTTT
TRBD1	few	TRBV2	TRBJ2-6	CASFRALGQGSPGANVLTF	TGTGCCAGTTTTCGGGCCTTGGGACAGGGATCCCCTGGGGCCAACGTCCTGACTTTC
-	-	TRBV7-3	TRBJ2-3	CASSLALRTDTQYF	TGTGCCAGCAGCTTAGCCCTCCGCACAGATACGCAGTATTTT
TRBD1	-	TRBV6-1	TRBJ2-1	CASIPGQTNNEQFF	TGTGCCAGCATCCCGGGACAGACTAACAATGAGCAGTTCTTC